These 26 T cell receptor beta chains originate from one sample sequenced in a study of identical twins. One entry per CDR3 protein, called by TCRdb with MiXCR from the 5' RACE reads. The sample yields approximately 190,000 distinct CDR3 sequences, approximately 15% seen once. The sample also formed part of further work on T cells expressing NK-cell markers.

Input material: CD8+ T cells sorted from blood. These receptors originate from a young woman in good health.

This clonotype was seen only a few times. The chain uses TRBV20-1 and TRBJ2-1; 12 bases are shared with TRBD2. The J segment lost 7 bases and the V segment lost 4 bases, leaving 5 bases of the junction unmatched. This CDR3 has 14 amino acids. The V gene's germline CDR1 is DFQATT and CDR2 SNEGSKA (reference sequence). The CDR3 region has the DNA TGCAGTGCTATGGCTAGCGGGGGGGCTAATGAGCAGTTCTTC. This translates into CSAMASGGANEQFF.

This clonotype was counted a few times. The V gene is TRBV29-1, the J gene TRBJ2-3; 7 positions agree with TRBD2. The length of the CDR3 is 13 residues. V gave up 3 bases and J gave up 14 bases; unmatched junction bases: 14. Germline values: CDR1 SQVTM, CDR2 ANQGSEA. The CDR3 sequence is CSVDPYNAGDWYF. CDR3 sequence (DNA): TGCAGCGTTGACCCATACAACGCGGGAGATTGGTATTTT.

CDR3 bases: TGTGCCAGCAGCCCGGGACTAGCGGGGGGGATTACGCAGTATTTT. This encodes CASSPGLAGGITQYF. This chain joins TRBV11-1 and TRBJ2-3, with 16 bases aligning to TRBD2. The CDR3 totals 15 residues. The V and J ends lost 5 bases and 8 bases, in that order; junction bases with no gene match: 4. Germline CDR1 reads SGHAT; CDR2 reads FQDESV (reference sequence). Combining the CDR3 with reference TRBV11-1 and TRBJ2-3 gives the whole variable domain EAEVAQSPRYKITEKSQAVAFWCDPISGHATLYWYRQILGQGPELLVQFQDESVVDDSQLPKDRFSAERLKGVDSTLKIQPAELGDSAMYLCASSPGLAGGITQYFGPGTRLTVL.

This clonotype was recorded a few times. The V call is TRBV15, the J call TRBJ1-2; D is perhaps TRBD1 (5 bases). The germline V gene has CDR1 LNHNV and CDR2 YYDKDF (reference sequence). The CDR3 contains 18 residues. V lost 0 bases to trimming and J lost 7 bases, with 24 bases between them. The CDR3 DNA follows: TGTGCCACCAGCAGAGATTCATGGCCCCCCAGGGTTTATGGTGGCTACACCTTC. It yields the protein CATSRDSWPPRVYGGYTF.

The V call is TRBV10-3, the J call TRBJ2-7; 7 bases agree with TRBD1. This CDR3 comprises 15 residues. V lost 0 bases, J lost 0 bases, and 2 bases stayed unmatched. Germline CDR1 ENHRY, CDR2 SYGVKD. CDR3 amino acids: CAISESGQSSYEQYF. CDR3 nucleotide sequence: TGTGCCATCAGTGAGTCGGGACAGAGCTCCTACGAGCAGTACTTC.

This clonotype has a single count. This rearrangement joins TRBV29-1 to TRBJ2-2; D is unclear. The germline V gene encodes CDR1 SQVTM and CDR2 ANQGSEA. The length of the CDR3 is 11 residues. The germline V and J ends were trimmed by 4 bases and 4 bases, with 4 bases remaining between them. Here the CDR3 reads CSVALTGELFF. CDR3 DNA: TGCAGCGTTGCTCTCACCGGGGAGCTGTTTTTT.

The chain combines TRBV6-5 with TRBJ2-2; D might be TRBD1 (6 bases). V lost 0 bases to trimming and J lost 7 bases, with 12 bases between them. CDR3 length: 15 amino acids. CDR1 and CDR2 (germline): MNHEY, SVGAGI. The CDR3 is CASSYSTGRVGELFF. CDR3 nucleotides: TGTGCCAGCAGTTACTCAACAGGGCGGGTCGGGGAGCTGTTTTTT.

This clonotype was observed a few times. The CDR3 reads CASSWRQGWNEQFF. In nucleotides, the CDR3 is TGCGCCAGCAGCTGGAGACAGGGGTGGAATGAGCAGTTCTTC. This chain uses TRBV5-1 with TRBJ2-1; 8 bases map to TRBD1. Germline loops: CDR1 SGHRS, CDR2 YFSETQ. The CDR3 runs to 14 residues. V lost 3 bases to trimming and J lost 7 bases; unmatched junction nucleotides: 6.

The rearrangement joins TRBV12-3 or TRBV12-4 to TRBJ2-4; a possible D gene is TRBD2 (6 bases). The CDR3 has 13 residues. Deletions cut 8 bases from V and 6 bases from J, with 14 bases between. CDR3 bases: TGTGCCAGCGGCGGGGCCCTAGTAAACATTCAGTACTTC. Translation gives CASGGALVNIQYF.

The gene calls are TRBV20-1 and TRBJ2-3, with 7 bases matching TRBD1. Unmatched junction bases numbered 6, after V lost 7 bases and J lost 5 bases. The CDR3 sequence is 12 residues long. CDR1 and CDR2 from the germline V gene are DFQATT and SNEGSKA (reference sequence). This chain's CDR3 is CSVLTGRDTQYF. DNA of the CDR3: TGCAGTGTGCTGACAGGGCGAGATACGCAGTATTTT.

The genes are TRBV6-1 and TRBJ2-7; TRBD2 is a possible D gene (6 bases). Trimming stripped 7 bases from V and 2 bases from J, with 15 bases between. Germline V gene data show CDR1 as MNHNS and CDR2 as SASEGT. CDR3 length equals 14 residues. CDR3 amino acids: CASTTGALTYEQYF. CDR3 nucleotides: TGTGCCAGCACCACGGGAGCGCTTACCTACGAGCAGTACTTC.

This clonotype was seen more than once but under ten times. The junction departs from the called germline gene at one end, perhaps through a read error. The chain uses TRBV12-3 or TRBV12-4 and TRBJ1-1; TRBD1 might be the D (5 bases). There are 12 residues in the CDR3. The CDR3 coding sequence is TGTGCCAGCAGCCACGGGACGGTGGGATTCGTCTTT. Protein sequence: CASSHGTVGFVF.

The chain links TRBV6-1 to TRBJ2-3; 9 bases line up with TRBD1. The junction had 11 bases not matched to a gene; V was cut back by 7 bases and J by 3 bases. Germline lookup yields CDR1 MNHNS and CDR2 SASEGT. The CDR3 sequence is 16 residues long. CDR3 in DNA: TGTGCCAGCAAAGGGCGCGGACAGGGGTTGACAGATACGCAGTATTTT. Protein: CASKGRGQGLTDTQYF.

This rearrangement joins TRBV6-2 or TRBV6-3 to TRBJ2-5; the match to TRBD2 covers 12 bases. From germline, CDR1 is MNHEY and CDR2 SVGEGT. The CDR3 runs to 15 residues. The V segment lost 5 bases and the J segment 3 bases; nucleotides outside the gene matches: 4. The CDR3 bases are TGTGCCAGCAGTCGACTAGCGGGAGTAAAAGAGACCCAGTACTTC. Protein: CASSRLAGVKETQYF.

The genes are TRBV9 and TRBJ2-1, with TRBD2 matching over 8 bases. The CDR3 extends over 14 amino acids. Losses at the gene ends were 4 bases for V and 8 bases for J; bases not matched to a gene: 8. The germline V gene has CDR1 SGDLS and CDR2 YYNGEE. Written as DNA, the CDR3 is TGTGCCAGCAGCCTCGGGGGGGGTGAGGATGAGCAGTTCTTC. Its protein product is CASSLGGGEDEQFF.

This clonotype has more than one count but fewer than ten. The V and J genes are TRBV7-9 and TRBJ2-5; the match to TRBD2 covers 7 bases. The CDR3 runs 15 residues. Trimming took 0 bases from V and 5 from J; bases not matched to a gene: 6. Germline assignment: CDR1 SEHNR and CDR2 FQNEAQ (reference sequence). The CDR3 is CASSLAGTIQETQYF. In DNA, the CDR3 is TGTGCCAGCAGCTTAGCCGGGACTATCCAGGAGACCCAGTACTTC.

This clonotype was seen repeatedly, ten times or more. This sequence joins TRBV7-6 and TRBJ2-5; no definite D call. V lost 6 bases and J 4 bases, leaving 12 bases between the germline ends. The CDR3 loop spans 13 amino acids. The V gene's germline CDR1 is SGHVS and CDR2 FNYEAQ. CDR3 residues: CASRSGPSETQYF. CDR3 sequence (DNA): TGTGCCAGCAGATCCGGGCCCTCAGAGACCCAGTACTTC.

The table lists this clonotype with a few counts. The V call is TRBV20-1, the J call TRBJ1-2; 7 bases are shared with TRBD1. CDR3 length: 14 residues. Germline V gene data show CDR1 as DFQATT and CDR2 as SNEGSKA (reference sequence). V was pared by 2 bases and J by 4 bases, with 7 bases of the junction left unmatched. The CDR3 DNA follows: TGCAGTGCTAGATCCCTGGACAGGAGCTATGGCTACACCTTC. This encodes CSARSLDRSYGYTF.

The CDR3 nucleotides read TGTGCCAGCACGGACTGGATGAACACCGGGGAGCTGTTTTTT. It translates to CASTDWMNTGELFF. The chain couples TRBV7-9 to TRBJ2-2; weak D call: TRBD2 (5 bases). This CDR3 has 14 amino acids. In germline, CDR1 is SEHNR, CDR2 FQNEAQ (reference sequence). V was pared by 7 bases and J by 1 base, with 10 bases between.

The V gene is TRBV9, the J gene TRBJ2-7; D might be TRBD2 (6 bases). Per germline, CDR1 SGDLS and CDR2 YYNGEE. The CDR3 is 18 amino acids. V was trimmed by 0 bases and J by 2 bases, leaving 21 bases between them. The CDR3, as DNA: TGTGCCAGCAGCGTAGCTCCTAGGAGAACGGGACTCCCCTACGAGCAGTACTTC. This translates into CASSVAPRRTGLPYEQYF.

This clonotype has just a few counts. The rearrangement links TRBV5-4 to TRBJ1-1; TRBD1 might be the D (6 bases). Germline V lookup: CDR1 SGHNT, CDR2 YYREEE (reference sequence). This CDR3 is built from 15 residues. V dropped 3 bases and J dropped 1 base, with 13 bases sitting between them. CDR3 in DNA: TGTGCCAGCAGCTCCCTAGGGGGACAGAACACTGAAGCTTTCTTT. It codes for CASSSLGGQNTEAFF. Variable domain in full (rest from reference TRBV5-4 and TRBJ1-1): ETGVTQSPTHLIKTRGQQVTLRCSSQSGHNTVSWYQQALGQGPQFIFQYYREEENGRGNFPPRFSGLQFPNYSSELNVNALELDDSALYLCASSSLGGQNTEAFFGQGTRLTVV.

This clonotype was picked up a small number of times. This chain's CDR3 is CASSQRSGRMGEQYF. In DNA, the CDR3 is TGTGCCAGCAGCCAAAGATCGGGGAGAATGGGAGAGCAGTACTTC. This rearrangement joins TRBV14 to TRBJ2-7; the D gene is possibly TRBD2 (5 bases). The length of the CDR3 is 15 residues. V was clipped by 2 bases and J by 7 bases, with 18 bases between them. From germline, CDR1 is SGHDN and CDR2 FVKESK.

V and J are TRBV4-3 and TRBJ2-7; perhaps TRBD1 as D (5 bases). The length of the CDR3 is 14 residues. V was trimmed by 1 base and J by 6 bases, leaving 13 bases between them. CDR1 LGHNA and CDR2 YSLEER come from the germline V gene. CDR3: CASSQGGRVGEQYF. As DNA, the CDR3 is TGCGCCAGCAGCCAAGGCGGCAGGGTGGGCGAGCAGTACTTC.

The chain joins TRBV29-1 to TRBJ2-7; 7 bases align to TRBD1. Trimming took 4 bases from V and 5 from J; bases not matched to a gene: 5. From germline, CDR1 is SQVTM and CDR2 ANQGSEA. The CDR3 is made up of 12 amino acids. The CDR3 loop is CSVATGDHEQYF. DNA of the CDR3: TGCAGCGTTGCTACAGGGGACCACGAGCAGTACTTC.

This clonotype came up a few times. The rearrangement joins TRBV29-1 to TRBJ1-1; TRBD1 is a possible D gene (6 bases). V dropped 3 bases and J dropped 10 bases, with 12 bases sitting between them. The germline gives CDR1 SQVTM, CDR2 ANQGSEA. CDR3 length: 11 amino acids. The CDR3 bases are TGCAGCGTTGAGGGCCGGGGGCGAGCTTTCTTT. Translation gives CSVEGRGRAFF.

V gene TRBV11-2 combines with J gene TRBJ2-1; D unresolved. With 3 bases removed from V and 9 bases from J, the gap between germline ends came to 9 bases. Germline V lookup: CDR1 SGHAT, CDR2 FQNNGV. This CDR3 spans 12 amino acids. CDR3 sequence (DNA): TGTGCCAGCAGCTTTGACCCCTTTGAGCAGTTCTTC. It is translated as CASSFDPFEQFF. Full variable domain (missing parts from reference TRBV11-2 and TRBJ2-1): EAGVAQSPRYKIIEKRQSVAFWCNPISGHATLYWYQQILGQGPKLLIQFQNNGVVDDSQLPKDRFSAERLKGVDSTLKIQPAKLEDSAVYLCASSFDPFEQFFGPGTRLTVL.